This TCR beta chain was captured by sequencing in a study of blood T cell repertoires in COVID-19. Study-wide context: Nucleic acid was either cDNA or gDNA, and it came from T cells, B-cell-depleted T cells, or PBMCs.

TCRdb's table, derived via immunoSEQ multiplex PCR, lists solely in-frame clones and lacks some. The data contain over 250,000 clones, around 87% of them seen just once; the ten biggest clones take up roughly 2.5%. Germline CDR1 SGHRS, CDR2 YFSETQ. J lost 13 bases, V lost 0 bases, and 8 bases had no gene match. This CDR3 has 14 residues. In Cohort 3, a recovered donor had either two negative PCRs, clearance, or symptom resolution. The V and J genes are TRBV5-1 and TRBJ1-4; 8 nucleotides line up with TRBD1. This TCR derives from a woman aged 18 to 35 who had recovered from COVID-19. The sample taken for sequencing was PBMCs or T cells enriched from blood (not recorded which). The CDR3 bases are TGCGCCAGCAGCTTGGATGACAGGGGCGAAGGACTGTTTTTT. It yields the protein CASSLDDRGEGLFF.